The 3 T cell receptor beta chains presented below share a single source sample, sequenced in a study of T cells after posttransplantation cyclophosphamide. The protocol was immunoSEQ multiplex PCR, while the TCRdb copy is restricted to in-frame clones and leaves out a portion. Of 45,000 or so clones listed, 92% are singletons. Specimen: PBMCs. The receptors were sampled from a woman aged 50 to 60 in good health and a related stem cell transplant donor.

V and J are TRBV19 and TRBJ2-3, with D unresolved. V shed 6 bases and J shed 5 bases, with 12 bases lying between them. The CDR3 runs 13 residues. From germline, CDR1 is LNHDA and CDR2 SQIVND (reference sequence). CDR3 residues: CASSGRPGDTQYF. CDR3 in DNA: TGTGCCAGTAGCGGAAGACCAGGAGATACGCAGTATTTT.

The table lists this clone with a count of one. This chain joins TRBV19 and TRBJ2-3; TRBD2 matches at 7 bases. The J segment lost 6 bases and the V segment lost 7 bases, leaving 10 bases of the junction unmatched. Germline V gene lookup returns CDR1 LNHDA and CDR2 SQIVND (reference sequence). The CDR3 runs 14 residues. The CDR3 coding sequence is TGTGCCAGTACCCGGTCGGGGGGAATGGATACGCAGTATTTT. It is translated as CASTRSGGMDTQYF.

This sequence joins TRBV7-3 and TRBJ2-7; D ambiguous. The CDR3 spans 13 residues. Germline assignment: CDR1 SGHTA and CDR2 FQGTGA. V was clipped by 5 bases and J by 7 bases, with 15 bases between them. DNA for the CDR3: TGTGCCAGCAGCACCCGCGTCGATGCAGAGCAGTACTTC. This codes for CASSTRVDAEQYF.